Given below is one T cell receptor (beta chain) in context. Its cognate antigen is unknown. This specimen belongs to a study of OX40 agonist ivuxolimab in advanced cancers. The study's findings and limits: Expanded clones belonging to CD8+ T cells outnumbered, on average, those of CD4+.

Produced via immunoSEQ multiplex PCR; TCRdb's table is partial and in-frame only. The profile shows 65,000 to 95,000 clones, 70% to 90% of them singletons. Germline V CDR1 and CDR2: SGHRS, YFSETQ. CDR3 length equals 14 residues. Trimming shortened V by 0 bases and J by 1 base, and 7 bases separated the two germline ends. This TCR was recovered from an adult with an advanced solid tumor such as melanoma, head and neck, liver or kidney cancer. The J gene is TRBJ1-1, the V gene TRBV5-1; D uncertain. Sample: CD4+ or CD8+ T cells sorted from blood, taken in a trial of the OX40 agonist ivuxolimab. CDR3 loop: CASSLAEGNTEAFF. The CDR3, as DNA: TGCGCCAGCAGCTTGGCCGAGGGGAACACTGAAGCTTTCTTT.